This passage covers 30 T cell receptor beta chains from one sample sequenced in a study of blood T cell repertoires in COVID-19. The assay was immunoSEQ multiplex PCR, and TCRdb's table has in-frame clones only and misses some. Counted here are 150,000 or so clones, 80% to 90% occurring once; the ten biggest clones make up around 15%. Material for sequencing was peripheral blood. The receptors were sampled from a man between 18 and 35 years old with COVID-19, enrolled during active disease.

In its sample, this clone was seen many times. The rearrangement uses TRBV30 and TRBJ2-1; TRBD2 matches at 14 bases. Germline-derived CDR1 and CDR2 are GTSNPN and SVGIG (reference sequence). V trimming: 4 bases; J trimming: 10 bases; junction bases outside the gene matches: 9. This CDR3 has 15 residues. The DNA for the CDR3 is TGTGCCTGGACCCCGGGACTAGCGGGAGTATTAGAGCAGTTCTTC. As protein: CAWTPGLAGVLEQFF.

The chain uses TRBV14 and TRBJ2-7, with TRBD2 as a possible D gene (6 bases). Germline values: CDR1 SGHDN, CDR2 FVKESK. Trimming removed 2 bases from V and 9 bases from J, with 14 bases in between. This CDR3 has 13 amino acids. The CDR3 region has the DNA TGTGCCAGCAGCCAACCCCCGGGGGTGAGGCAGTACTTC. It codes for CASSQPPGVRQYF.

This chain links TRBV6-5 with TRBJ2-7, with a possible D match to TRBD1 (5 bases). V was trimmed by 6 bases and J by 6 bases, leaving 15 bases between them. The CDR3 loop spans 13 amino acids. The V gene's germline CDR1 is MNHEY and CDR2 SVGAGI. CDR3 amino acids: CASSGSRGSEQYF. The CDR3 region has the DNA TGTGCCAGCAGCGGCTCAAGGGGTAGCGAGCAGTACTTC.

This sequence joins TRBV7-2 and TRBJ1-1; no reliable D call. The germline CDR1 and CDR2 sequences are SGHTA and FQGNSA. Trimming took 5 bases from V and 6 from J, leaving 19 bases between them. The CDR3 has 15 amino acids. Written as DNA, the CDR3 is TGTGCCAGCAGCCAAACACGGGAAGCGGTTTCTGAAGCTTTCTTT. Translation: CASSQTREAVSEAFF. Looking up the rest from reference TRBV7-2 and TRBJ1-1 gives the full variable domain: GAGVSQSPSNKVTEKGKDVELRCDPISGHTALYWYRQSLGQGLEFLIYFQGNSAPDKSGLPSDRFSAERTGGSVSTLTIQRTQQEDSAVYLCASSQTREAVSEAFFGQGTRLTVV.

The rearrangement uses TRBV27 and TRBJ1-1; no clear D. The V and J ends lost 2 bases and 7 bases respectively, with 14 bases between them. The germline V gene encodes CDR1 MNHEY and CDR2 SMNVEV (reference sequence). The CDR3 has 14 amino acids. CDR3 in amino acids: CASSLNPAGNEAFF. The CDR3 DNA follows: TGTGCCAGCAGTTTAAATCCGGCGGGGAATGAAGCTTTCTTT.

The CDR3 region has the DNA TGTGCCACCAGTGTTATAGCGGGAGTCTATTACGAGCAGTACTTC. This translates into CATSVIAGVYYEQYF. J is TRBJ2-7 and V is TRBV24-1; TRBD2 matches 9 bases. The CDR3 has 15 amino acids. The V and J ends lost 5 bases and 4 bases, in that order; junction bases with no gene match: 8. The V gene's germline CDR1 is KGHDR and CDR2 SFDVKD.

The gene calls are TRBV5-6 and TRBJ2-5; perhaps TRBD1 as D (5 bases). CDR1 and CDR2 (germline): SGHDT, YYEEEE. CDR3 length: 14 amino acids. Trimming pared 1 base from V and 2 bases from J, leaving 9 bases between. The CDR3 reads CASSLRQGQETQYF. The CDR3 DNA sequence: TGTGCCAGCAGCTTGCGGCAGGGTCAAGAGACCCAGTACTTC.

This clone has only one observation. The chain joins TRBV9 to TRBJ2-3, with D possibly TRBD2 on 7 matching bases. Germline CDR1 is SGDLS and CDR2 is YYNGEE. The CDR3 length is 15 residues. V gave up 4 bases and J gave up 3 bases, with 15 bases separating them. The chain's CDR3 is CASSREGGLTDTQYF. Here the CDR3 DNA reads TGTGCCAGCAGCAGAGAGGGGGGGCTTACAGATACGCAGTATTTT.

The chain has TRBV7-9 and TRBJ1-5, with a possible D match to TRBD1 (6 bases). Per germline, CDR1 SEHNR and CDR2 FQNEAQ (reference sequence). V was pared by 3 bases and J by 9 bases, with 9 bases between. The CDR3 loop spans 12 amino acids. Here the CDR3 reads CASSFGTRPQHF. CDR3 coding DNA: TGTGCCAGCAGCTTCGGGACAAGGCCCCAGCATTTT.

The CDR3 coding sequence is TGTGCCTGGAGTGGGGGGCGACGGGGTGGAAGAAACAATGAGCAGTTCTTC. It codes for CAWSGGRRGGRNNEQFF. The V and J genes are TRBV30 and TRBJ2-1; a weak D match, TRBD1 (6 bases). Germline V gives CDR1 GTSNPN, CDR2 SVGIG (reference sequence). The CDR3 covers 17 residues. V was trimmed by 1 base and J by 5 bases, leaving 21 bases between them.

The genes are TRBV6-4 and TRBJ1-2; D call uncertain. The CDR3 length is 14 residues. Trimming cost V 2 bases and J 2 bases, with 9 bases left between them. Germline-derived CDR1 and CDR2 are MRHNA and SNTAGT. The CDR3, as DNA: TGTGCCAGCAGTGACGGCGGCAGCAACTATGGCTACACCTTC. Its translation is CASSDGGSNYGYTF.

This clone has a single count. The chain combines TRBV3-1 (or the pseudogene TRBV3-2) with TRBJ2-1, with 14 bases fitting TRBD2. The J segment lost 10 bases and the V segment lost 5 bases, leaving 10 bases of the junction unmatched. CDR3 length: 16 residues. Per the germline V gene, CDR1 is LGHDT and CDR2 is YNNKEL (reference sequence). CDR3 protein: CASSKPGLAGAEEQFF. The CDR3, as DNA: TGTGCCAGCAGCAAGCCGGGACTAGCGGGAGCAGAGGAGCAGTTCTTC.

V usage is TRBV11-3 and J usage is TRBJ2-2; tentative D call: TRBD1 (6 bases). This CDR3 has 13 amino acids. Per the germline V gene, CDR1 is SGHNT and CDR2 is YENEEA. Trimming pared 5 bases from V and 3 bases from J, leaving 7 bases between. Written as DNA, the CDR3 is TGTGCCAGCAGCCCAGGGGACACCGGGGAGCTGTTTTTT. It yields the protein CASSPGDTGELFF.

This chain joins TRBV6-5 and TRBJ2-3, with 10 positions matching TRBD2. The CDR3 loop spans 13 amino acids. The V gene's germline CDR1 is MNHEY and CDR2 SVGAGI. J lost 3 bases, V lost 8 bases, and 2 bases had no gene match. The CDR3 DNA reads as TGTGCCAGCGGACTAGCGGAAACAGATACGCAGTATTTT. Translating gives CASGLAETDTQYF.

The chain carries TRBV7-6 and TRBJ1-1; TRBD1 agrees at 8 bases. The ends lost 9 bases at V and 0 bases at J; junction bases unmatched: 6. There are 14 residues in the CDR3. Germline assignment: CDR1 SGHVS and CDR2 FNYEAQ. The CDR3 region has the DNA TGTGCCAGTACCACAGGGGGTTTGAACACTGAAGCTTTCTTT. Translating gives CASTTGGLNTEAFF.

The chain combines TRBV13 with TRBJ1-4, with D maybe TRBD1 (5 bases). This CDR3 region has 14 residues. Germline V lookup: CDR1 PRHDT, CDR2 FYEKMQ (reference sequence). V gave up 1 base and J gave up 10 bases, with 13 bases separating them. The DNA of the CDR3 is TGTGCCAGCAGCTTAGAGAATCAGGGAGGAAAACTGTTTTTT. Translating it yields CASSLENQGGKLFF.

This clone turned up a few times. The chain uses TRBV7-9 and TRBJ2-1; unclear D gene. The germline V and J ends were trimmed by 1 base and 5 bases, with 3 bases remaining between them. Germline V gene data show CDR1 as SEHNR and CDR2 as FQNEAQ (reference sequence). This CDR3 comprises 12 residues. As DNA, the CDR3 is TGTGCCAGCAGCTTAGGAGACAATGAGCAGTTCTTC. It is translated as CASSLGDNEQFF.

This chain joins TRBV6-2 or TRBV6-3 and TRBJ2-7; 14 bases align to TRBD2. The CDR3 length is 15 residues. In germline, CDR1 is MNHEY, CDR2 SVGEGT. After removal of 4 bases from V and 6 bases from J, the junction contained 5 bases not matched to a gene. This chain's CDR3 is CASSWPGLAGVEQYF. CDR3 nucleotide sequence: TGTGCCAGCAGTTGGCCGGGACTAGCGGGAGTCGAGCAGTACTTC.

This chain joins TRBV11-3 and TRBJ2-5; D is ambiguous. The germline CDR1 and CDR2 sequences are SGHNT and YENEEA. V shed 5 bases and J shed 0 bases, with 10 bases lying between them. CDR3 length equals 14 residues. The CDR3 is CASSLHGNQETQYF. The CDR3 bases are TGTGCCAGCAGCCTCCACGGTAACCAAGAGACCCAGTACTTC.

V gene TRBV30 combines with J gene TRBJ2-1; D unresolved. CDR1 GTSNPN and CDR2 SVGIG come from the germline V gene (reference sequence). Deletions cut 2 bases from V and 6 bases from J, with 14 bases between. This CDR3 contains 14 residues. The CDR3 DNA follows: TGTGCCTGGAGTCTGGGCCACGAGAGCAATGAGCAGTTCTTC. Translating gives CAWSLGHESNEQFF. The whole variable domain, remainder taken from reference TRBV30 and TRBJ2-1, is SQTIHQWPATLVQPVGSPLSLECTVEGTSNPNLYWYRQAAGRGLQLLFYSVGIGQISSEVPQNLSASRPQDRQFILSSKKLLLSDSGFYLCAWSLGHESNEQFFGPGTRLTVL.

The rearrangement uses TRBV7-8 and TRBJ2-7; the D gene is possibly TRBD1 (5 bases). This CDR3 contains 13 residues. V was pared by 3 bases and J by 7 bases, with 13 bases between. Germline V gene lookup returns CDR1 SGHVS and CDR2 FQNEAQ. CDR3 DNA sequence: TGTGCCAGCAGCTTTGGGGCCCCGGAAGAGCAGTACTTC. It specifies CASSFGAPEEQYF.

The rearrangement joins TRBV2 to TRBJ2-2, with 10 bases fitting TRBD1. J was trimmed by 6 bases and V by 3 bases; bases with no gene match: 7. CDR3 length: 16 amino acids. Germline CDR1 SNHLY, CDR2 FYNNEI. CDR3 in amino acids: CASSDMDRGGPGELFF. CDR3 nucleotides: TGTGCCAGCAGTGATATGGACAGGGGGGGCCCCGGGGAGCTGTTTTTT. The variable domain in full, with the rest retrieved from reference TRBV2 and TRBJ2-2, is EPEVTQTPSHQVTQMGQEVILRCVPISNHLYFYWYRQILGQKVEFLVSFYNNEISEKSEIFDDQFSVERPDGSNFTLKIRSTKLEDSAMYFCASSDMDRGGPGELFFGEGSRLTVL.

The V call is TRBV24-1, the J call TRBJ2-3; 8 bases match TRBD1. The CDR3 extends over 16 amino acids. Germline lookup yields CDR1 KGHDR and CDR2 SFDVKD. The ends lost 0 bases at V and 1 base at J; junction bases unmatched: 2. As DNA, the CDR3 is TGTGCCACCAGTGATTTGCCGGGACAGGGCACAGATACGCAGTATTTT. Its protein product is CATSDLPGQGTDTQYF.

V usage is TRBV6-6 and J usage is TRBJ2-7; no clear D. Germline CDR1 MNHNY, CDR2 SVGAGI (reference sequence). V was trimmed by 7 bases and J by 2 bases, leaving 12 bases between them. This CDR3 is built from 13 residues. As DNA, the CDR3 is TGTGCCAGCACGCGCCCCTCAACCTACGAGCAGTACTTC. It translates to CASTRPSTYEQYF.

The genes are TRBV28 and TRBJ1-1; 9 bases fit TRBD1. Germline CDR1 and CDR2: MDHEN and SYDVKM. The CDR3 totals 14 residues. Unmatched junction bases numbered 2, after V lost 3 bases and J lost 3 bases. The CDR3 DNA reads TGTGCCAGCAGTTTGGACAGGGGATACACTGAAGCTTTCTTT. The encoded protein is CASSLDRGYTEAFF. The full variable domain, rest sourced from reference TRBV28 and TRBJ1-1, is DVKVTQSSRYLVKRTGEKVFLECVQDMDHENMFWYRQDPGLGLRLIYFSYDVKMKEKGDIPEGYSVSREKKERFSLILESASTNQTSMYLCASSLDRGYTEAFFGQGTRLTVV.

The genes are TRBV15 and TRBJ1-5; D not resolved. This CDR3 comprises 17 residues. V dropped 0 bases and J dropped 0 bases, with 12 bases sitting between them. The germline gives CDR1 LNHNV, CDR2 YYDKDF (reference sequence). In DNA, the CDR3 is TGTGCCACCAGCAGAGATTATTTCACAGATAGCAATCAGCCCCAGCATTTT. This encodes CATSRDYFTDSNQPQHF.

V and J are TRBV4-3 and TRBJ2-5; D perhaps matches TRBD1 (5 bases). The V end was cut by 5 bases, the J end by 0 bases, with 10 bases between. CDR3 length equals 14 residues. The germline V gene has CDR1 LGHNA and CDR2 YSLEER. DNA for the CDR3: TGCGCCAGCAGCTTAGGGGTGTACCAAGAGACCCAGTACTTC. Residues: CASSLGVYQETQYF.

This clone was seen a single time. The chain couples TRBV7-2 to TRBJ2-3; D not certain. The CDR3 length is 17 residues. CDR1 is SGHTA and CDR2 is FQGNSA in the germline V gene. V lost 0 bases to trimming and J lost 0 bases, with 13 bases between them. DNA for the CDR3: TGTGCCAGCAGCTTAGCCGGCAGGTCCCTCAGCACAGATACGCAGTATTTT. Its protein product is CASSLAGRSLSTDTQYF.

The chain employs TRBV27 and TRBJ2-7; 7 positions match TRBD1. Germline loops: CDR1 MNHEY, CDR2 SMNVEV (reference sequence). V trimming: 2 bases; J trimming: 5 bases; junction bases outside the gene matches: 15. The CDR3 length is 17 residues. The CDR3 is CASSLRTGLARGDEQYF. The CDR3 nucleotides are TGTGCCAGCAGTTTACGGACAGGCCTCGCCCGGGGCGACGAGCAGTACTTC.

This chain connects TRBV6-2 or TRBV6-3 to TRBJ2-2; no definite D call. Germline V lookup: CDR1 MNHEY, CDR2 SVGEGT. The V end lost 4 bases, the J end lost 0 bases, and 15 bases lay between the germline ends. The CDR3 runs to 17 residues. CDR3 region: CASSSSPTLPNTGELFF. The CDR3 region has the DNA TGTGCCAGCAGTTCCTCCCCCACTCTACCGAACACCGGGGAGCTGTTTTTT.